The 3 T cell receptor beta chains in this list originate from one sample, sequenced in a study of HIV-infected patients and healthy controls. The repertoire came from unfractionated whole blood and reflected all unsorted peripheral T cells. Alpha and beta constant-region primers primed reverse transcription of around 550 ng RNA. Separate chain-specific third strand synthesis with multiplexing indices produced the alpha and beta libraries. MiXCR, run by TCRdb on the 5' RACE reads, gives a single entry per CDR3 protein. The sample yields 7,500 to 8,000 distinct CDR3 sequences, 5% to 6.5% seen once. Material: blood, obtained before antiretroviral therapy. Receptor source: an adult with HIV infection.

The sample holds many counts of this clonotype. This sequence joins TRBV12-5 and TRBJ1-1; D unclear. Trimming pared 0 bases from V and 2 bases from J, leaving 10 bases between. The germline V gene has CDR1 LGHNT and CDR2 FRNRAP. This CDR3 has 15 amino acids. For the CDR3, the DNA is TGTGCTAGTGGTTTGGTAGTAGGAGTAAACACTGAAGCTTTCTTT. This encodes CASGLVVGVNTEAFF.

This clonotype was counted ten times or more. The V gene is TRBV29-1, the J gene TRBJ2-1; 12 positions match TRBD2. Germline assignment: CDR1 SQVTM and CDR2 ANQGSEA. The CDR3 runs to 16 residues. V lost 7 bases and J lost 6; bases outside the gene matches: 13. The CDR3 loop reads CSGLPLTSGGFNEQFF. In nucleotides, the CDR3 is TGCAGCGGCCTCCCCTTGACTAGCGGGGGATTCAATGAGCAGTTCTTC.

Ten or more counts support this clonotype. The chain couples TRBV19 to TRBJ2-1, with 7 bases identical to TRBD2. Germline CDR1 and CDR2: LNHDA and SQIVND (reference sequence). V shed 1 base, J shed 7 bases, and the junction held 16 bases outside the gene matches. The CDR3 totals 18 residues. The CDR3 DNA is TGTGCCAGTAGTATAGGGGTTGAGTGGGGGGGAAGTACAAATGAGCAGTTCTTC. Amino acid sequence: CASSIGVEWGGSTNEQFF.